Below, one T cell receptor beta chain is given with its context. Its antigen is still unknown. The sample's treatment: oral pan-JAK inhibitor, 5-10 mg twice daily. This sample stems from a study of CD8+ T cells in alopecia areata. Study overall: In an open-label trial, patients got 5 to 10 mg tofacitinib twice daily. Notes on the study in general: Both scalp clonality and the expanded CD8+ clones among the top 100 showed a significant decrease with tofacitinib.

Trimming stripped 3 bases from V and 11 bases from J, with 13 bases between. Per the germline V gene, CDR1 is DFQATT and CDR2 is SNEGSKA (reference sequence). The CDR3 loop spans 11 amino acids. Extraction and reverse transcription of RNA yielded cDNA as the sequencing template. Data came from immunoSEQ multiplex PCR; TCRdb stores just in-frame clones and leaves some out. The sample consists of around 190,000 clones, 60% of them appearing once. The chain carries TRBV20-1 and TRBJ2-5; maybe TRBD1 (5 bases). The TCR originated in a human donor with alopecia areata. The specimen was CD4+ T cells sorted from blood, collected at week 24, from a patient treated with tofacitinib. The CDR3 DNA reads as TGCAGTGCTAGGGCAGGACATGAGCAGTACTTC. It encodes CSARAGHEQYF.